This TCR beta chain came from a study of blood T cell repertoires in COVID-19. On the study more broadly: Samples representing acute and convalescent COVID-19 were sourced from the United States, Italy and Spain. PBMCs, B-cell-depleted T cells, or T cells were the source of the cDNA or gDNA that made up the material.

V shed 4 bases, J shed 9 bases, and the junction held 5 bases outside the gene matches. There are 14 residues in the CDR3. The V gene's germline CDR1 is SGHDT and CDR2 YYEEEE. The cohort comprised adults aged about 18 to 100 years residing in about two dozen US areas. Each participant's cohort was designated according to participant-reported clinical history. Profiling relied on immunoSEQ multiplex PCR, and the TCRdb table lists in-frame clones only, not all of them. The sample carries some 130,000 clones, roughly 90% recorded once. The gene calls are TRBV5-6 and TRBJ1-6; 9 bases line up with TRBD1. Sequenced sample: PBMCs or T cells enriched from blood (not recorded which). The sequence was obtained from a man aged 45-60 years who had recovered from COVID-19. The CDR3 protein is CASSLGQGGSPLHF. The CDR3 DNA sequence: TGTGCCAGCAGCCTGGGACAGGGAGGTTCACCCCTCCACTTT.